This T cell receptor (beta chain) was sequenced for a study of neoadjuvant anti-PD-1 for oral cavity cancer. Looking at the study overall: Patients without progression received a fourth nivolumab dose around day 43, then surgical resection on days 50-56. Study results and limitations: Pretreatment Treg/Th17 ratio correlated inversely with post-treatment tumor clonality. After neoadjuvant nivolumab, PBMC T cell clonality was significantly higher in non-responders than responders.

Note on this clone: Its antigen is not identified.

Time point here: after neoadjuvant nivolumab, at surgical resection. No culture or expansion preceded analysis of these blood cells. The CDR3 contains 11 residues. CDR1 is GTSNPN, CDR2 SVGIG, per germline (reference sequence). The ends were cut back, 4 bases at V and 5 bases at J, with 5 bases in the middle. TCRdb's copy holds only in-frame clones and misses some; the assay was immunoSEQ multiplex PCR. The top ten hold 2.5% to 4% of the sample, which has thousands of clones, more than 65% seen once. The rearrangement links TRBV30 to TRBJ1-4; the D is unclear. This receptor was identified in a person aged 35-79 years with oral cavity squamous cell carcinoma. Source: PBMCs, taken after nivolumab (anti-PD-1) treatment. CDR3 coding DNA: TGTGCCTGGAACCGGAATGAAAAACTGTTTTTT. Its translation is CAWNRNEKLFF.